These T cell receptor beta chains were read from a single sample in a study of T cells after yellow fever vaccination. TCRdb itself ran the 5' RACE reads through MiXCR, one entry per CDR3 protein. The sample carries some 350,000 distinct CDR3 sequences, around a tenth recorded once. The material sequenced was PBMCs, taken on the day of the first yellow fever vaccination. Receptors originate from a man aged 18 to 35 who received the YFV17D yellow fever vaccine. CDR3s include the opening cysteine and the closing phenylalanine or tryptophan. The D gene is left open where the match is weak. Clone size appears in some rows only: once, few, many, or a class for an expanded clone.

V gene: TRBV10-3
clone size: few
J gene: TRBJ2-1
D gene: NA
CDR3 DNA: TGTGCCATCAGTGAGTCCGAGCGCGGTTCATCTGAGCAGTTCTTC
CDR3 protein: CAISESERGSSEQFF

V gene: TRBV5-1
clone size: NA
J gene: TRBJ2-3
D gene: NA
CDR3 DNA: TGCGCCAGCAGCTTGGAAGGGAGACCTAGCACAGAAACGCAGTATTTT
CDR3 protein: CASSLEGRPSTETQYF

V gene: TRBV7-2
clone size: few
J gene: TRBJ1-6
D gene: TRBD1
CDR3 DNA: TGTGCCAGCAGCCCTCCGGGACAGGATAATTCACCCCTCCACTTT
CDR3 protein: CASSPPGQDNSPLHF

V gene: TRBV5-6
clone size: NA
J gene: TRBJ2-3
D gene: NA
CDR3 DNA: TGTGCCAGCAGCTCGGACGTGACTAGCACAGATACGCAGTATTTT
CDR3 protein: CASSSDVTSTDTQYF

V gene: TRBV9
clone size: NA
J gene: TRBJ1-2
D gene: TRBD1
CDR3 DNA: TGTGCCAGCAGCCCCCGACAGGGGGATGGCTACACCTTC
CDR3 protein: CASSPRQGDGYTF

V gene: TRBV5-1
clone size: few
J gene: TRBJ2-5
D gene: NA
CDR3 DNA: TGCGCCAGCAGCTTAGCACAGCAGGGAGAGACCCAGTACTTC
CDR3 protein: CASSLAQQGETQYF

V gene: TRBV20-1
clone size: NA
J gene: TRBJ1-1
D gene: TRBD1
CDR3 DNA: TGCAGTGCTAGGGTTCAGGGGGACACTGAAGCTTTCTTT
CDR3 protein: CSARVQGDTEAFF

V gene: TRBV15
clone size: few
J gene: TRBJ1-6
D gene: NA
CDR3 DNA: TGTGCCACCAGCTCGAGGGACTTCGGTAGTTCACCCCTCCACTTT
CDR3 protein: CATSSRDFGSSPLHF

V gene: TRBV3-1
clone size: NA
J gene: TRBJ1-5
D gene: NA
CDR3 DNA: TGTGCCAGCAGCCGAAGGGATCAGCCCCAGCATTTT
CDR3 protein: CASSRRDQPQHF

V gene: TRBV6-1
clone size: NA
J gene: TRBJ2-5
D gene: TRBD2
CDR3 DNA: TGTGCCAGCAGACCCGGACTAGTTCAGACCCAGTACTTC
CDR3 protein: CASRPGLVQTQYF

V gene: TRBV5-1
clone size: many
J gene: TRBJ2-5
D gene: NA
CDR3 DNA: TGCGCCAGCAGCTTGGCCCATGGCGAACAGGGAGAGACCCAGTACTTC
CDR3 protein: CASSLAHGEQGETQYF

V gene: TRBV11-2
clone size: many
J gene: TRBJ2-1
D gene: TRBD1
CDR3 DNA: TGTGCCAGCAGCTTAGGGTGGACAGGGGGCAATGAGCAGTTCTTC
CDR3 protein: CASSLGWTGGNEQFF

V gene: TRBV19
clone size: NA
J gene: TRBJ2-6
D gene: NA
CDR3 DNA: TGTGCCAGTAGTAGGACCTTCGACAGCTCTGGGGCCAACGTCCTGACTTTC
CDR3 protein: CASSRTFDSSGANVLTF

V gene: TRBV5-1
clone size: NA
J gene: TRBJ2-3
D gene: TRBD2
CDR3 DNA: TGCGCCAGCAGCTTGGGACGGGGGGGCCGCCTTGACGATACGCAGTATTTT
CDR3 protein: CASSLGRGGRLDDTQYF

V gene: TRBV7-3
clone size: few
J gene: TRBJ2-7
D gene: TRBD1
CDR3 DNA: TGTGCCAGCAGCTACGGACAGGGGGCAACCTACGAGCAGTACTTC
CDR3 protein: CASSYGQGATYEQYF

V gene: TRBV5-1
clone size: NA
J gene: TRBJ1-6
D gene: NA
CDR3 DNA: TGCGCCAGCAGCCTCGGGGAGGCTAGTAATTCACCCCTCCACTTT
CDR3 protein: CASSLGEASNSPLHF

V gene: TRBV7-2
clone size: few
J gene: TRBJ1-1
D gene: TRBD1
CDR3 DNA: TGTGCCAGCAGCTTAACCAGACAGGGGGCAACTGAAGCTTTCTTT
CDR3 protein: CASSLTRQGATEAFF

V gene: TRBV19
clone size: NA
J gene: TRBJ1-6
D gene: TRBD1
CDR3 DNA: TGTGCCAGTAGTTCGACAGGGCTTTCTTCACCCCTCCACTTT
CDR3 protein: CASSSTGLSSPLHF

V gene: TRBV10-2
clone size: few
J gene: TRBJ1-1
D gene: NA
CDR3 DNA: TGCGCCAGCACGTGGGGGAACACTGAAGCTTTCTTT
CDR3 protein: CASTWGNTEAFF

V gene: TRBV4-1
clone size: few
J gene: TRBJ1-2
D gene: NA
CDR3 DNA: TGCGCCAGCAGCCAAGATACGAGGGGGGGGTACGGCTACACCTTC
CDR3 protein: CASSQDTRGGYGYTF

V gene: TRBV5-1
clone size: few
J gene: TRBJ2-5
D gene: TRBD2
CDR3 DNA: TGCGCCAGCAGCTGGGGGACTAGCGGGGGGCAAGAGACCCAGTACTTC
CDR3 protein: CASSWGTSGGQETQYF

V gene: TRBV2
clone size: NA
J gene: TRBJ2-3
D gene: TRBD2
CDR3 DNA: TGTGCCTGCAGTCGGTCTAGCGGGGGGGCCAGGGGCACAGATACGCAGTATTTT
CDR3 protein: CACSRSSGGARGTDTQYF

V gene: TRBV7-2
clone size: few
J gene: TRBJ1-2
D gene: NA
CDR3 DNA: TGTGCCAGCAGGAGTTGGGAAAACTATGGCTACACCTTC
CDR3 protein: CASRSWENYGYTF

V gene: TRBV20-1
clone size: few
J gene: TRBJ2-6
D gene: TRBD2
CDR3 DNA: TGCAGTGCTATTAGCGGGGTATCTGGGGCCAACGTCCTGACTTTC
CDR3 protein: CSAISGVSGANVLTF

V gene: TRBV19
clone size: NA
J gene: TRBJ2-1
D gene: TRBD1
CDR3 DNA: TGTGCCAGTAGTTTCGGTGGGACAGGTGGTGAGCAGTTCTTC
CDR3 protein: CASSFGGTGGEQFF

V gene: TRBV29-1
clone size: many
J gene: TRBJ2-4
D gene: NA
CDR3 DNA: TGCAGCGTTGAACAGGCCCCCAAAAACATTCAGTACTTC
CDR3 protein: CSVEQAPKNIQYF

V gene: TRBV3-1
clone size: few
J gene: TRBJ2-1
D gene: NA
CDR3 DNA: TGTGCCAGCAGCCAAGCGGCTAGCACGTACAATGAGCAGTTCTTC
CDR3 protein: CASSQAASTYNEQFF

V gene: TRBV7-9
clone size: NA
J gene: TRBJ1-1
D gene: NA
CDR3 DNA: TGTGCCAGCAGCCGCCGGATGAACACTGAAGCTTTCTTT
CDR3 protein: CASSRRMNTEAFF

V gene: TRBV3-1
clone size: few
J gene: TRBJ2-7
D gene: TRBD2
CDR3 DNA: TGTGCCAGCAGTTACCTCGGGGGGAACACCTACGAGCAGTACTTC
CDR3 protein: CASSYLGGNTYEQYF

V gene: TRBV5-1
clone size: few
J gene: TRBJ2-7
D gene: NA
CDR3 DNA: TGCGCCAGCAGCACCGGACAGTTCAACGAGCAGTACTTC
CDR3 protein: CASSTGQFNEQYF

V gene: TRBV5-1
clone size: NA
J gene: TRBJ1-5
D gene: TRBD1
CDR3 DNA: TGCGCCAGCAGCTTGGGGCAGGGGGCAGAGCCCCAGCATTTT
CDR3 protein: CASSLGQGAEPQHF

V gene: TRBV4-3
clone size: NA
J gene: TRBJ2-1
D gene: NA
CDR3 DNA: TGCGCCAGCAGCCAAGATCCATACGATAGCGGCCCTAAGCAGTTCTTC
CDR3 protein: CASSQDPYDSGPKQFF

V gene: TRBV4-3
clone size: many
J gene: TRBJ2-7
D gene: NA
CDR3 DNA: TGCGCCAGCAGCCAAGCCCGGGGGGCGTACTACGAGCAGTACTTC
CDR3 protein: CASSQARGAYYEQYF

V gene: TRBV20-1
clone size: NA
J gene: TRBJ2-3
D gene: TRBD2
CDR3 DNA: TGCAGTGCTAGAGATGCTATCTTGGGATCTAGCGGGGGGGCCCTCAATACGCAGTATTTT
CDR3 protein: CSARDAILGSSGGALNTQYF

V gene: TRBV19
clone size: NA
J gene: TRBJ1-2
D gene: NA
CDR3 DNA: TGTGCCAGTAGTAGGCGACAGGACCTCTATGGCTACACCTTC
CDR3 protein: CASSRRQDLYGYTF

V gene: TRBV12-5
clone size: few
J gene: TRBJ2-1
D gene: NA
CDR3 DNA: TGTGCTAGCTGGAATTGGGAAGGGCAGTTCTTC
CDR3 protein: CASWNWEGQFF

V gene: TRBV20-1
clone size: NA
J gene: TRBJ1-2
D gene: TRBD1
CDR3 DNA: TGCAGTGCTAGAGATCCACAGGGGGCGATGGGCTACACCTTC
CDR3 protein: CSARDPQGAMGYTF

V gene: TRBV6-1
clone size: many
J gene: TRBJ2-7
D gene: TRBD1
CDR3 DNA: TGTGCCAGCAGGAGCCCGGGACAGGGTTACGAGCAGTACTTC
CDR3 protein: CASRSPGQGYEQYF

V gene: TRBV7-6
clone size: NA
J gene: TRBJ2-7
D gene: TRBD1
CDR3 DNA: TGTGCCAGCAGCTTATACAGGGGGAGCTCCTACGAGCAGTACTTC
CDR3 protein: CASSLYRGSSYEQYF

V gene: TRBV7-7
clone size: NA
J gene: TRBJ2-7
D gene: NA
CDR3 DNA: TGTGCCAGCAGCTTAGGGGGACGGGGCGAGCAGTACTTC
CDR3 protein: CASSLGGRGEQYF

V gene: TRBV5-1
clone size: few
J gene: TRBJ2-3
D gene: NA
CDR3 DNA: TGCGCCAGCCAAAGTCGGGCCGGTAGCACAGATACGCAGTATTTT
CDR3 protein: CASQSRAGSTDTQYF

V gene: TRBV7-2
clone size: NA
J gene: TRBJ1-5
D gene: NA
CDR3 DNA: TGTGCCAGCAGCTTCCTTAACAACCAGCCCCAGCATTTT
CDR3 protein: CASSFLNNQPQHF

V gene: TRBV7-3
clone size: few
J gene: TRBJ2-3
D gene: TRBD1
CDR3 DNA: TGTGCCAGCAGCTTAGGGGACAGGGATCTCAATACGCAGTATTTT
CDR3 protein: CASSLGDRDLNTQYF

V gene: TRBV13
clone size: few
J gene: TRBJ2-5
D gene: NA
CDR3 DNA: TGTGCCAGCAGCTTATACCAGGGCCAAGAGACCCAGTACTTC
CDR3 protein: CASSLYQGQETQYF

V gene: TRBV4-3
clone size: NA
J gene: TRBJ1-6
D gene: NA
CDR3 DNA: TGCGCCAGCAGCCAAGATCAGGATAATAATTCACCCCTCCACTTT
CDR3 protein: CASSQDQDNNSPLHF

V gene: TRBV18
clone size: few
J gene: TRBJ1-3
D gene: NA
CDR3 DNA: TGTGCCAGCTCACCACCCAAGGGCTCTGGAAACACCATATATTTT
CDR3 protein: CASSPPKGSGNTIYF

V gene: TRBV7-9
clone size: NA
J gene: TRBJ2-1
D gene: TRBD1
CDR3 DNA: TGTGCCAGCAGCTTAGGGGGACAGAATGAGCAGTTCTTC
CDR3 protein: CASSLGGQNEQFF

V gene: TRBV2
clone size: NA
J gene: TRBJ1-1
D gene: NA
CDR3 DNA: TGTGCCAGCAGTGAAGTCGAGAACACTGAAGCTTTCTTT
CDR3 protein: CASSEVENTEAFF